Each of the 21 T cell receptor beta chains below was sequenced from the same sample in a study of persistence of HIV-infected CD4 T cells. Cells were stimulated nonspecifically with anti-CD3/anti-CD28 magnetic beads. CD4+ T cells upregulating both CD40 ligand and CD69 were sorted as responding cells. This was the immunoSEQ version 4 assay in survey mode. Data came from immunoSEQ multiplex PCR; TCRdb stores just in-frame clones and leaves some out. The sample lists about 46,000 clones, approximately 90% occurring once. For these TCRs, the target antigens are not known. The sample consisted of CD4+ T cells sorted from PBMCs after roughly 18-hour stimulation, taken from a patient who received antiretroviral therapy. Receptor source: an adult woman with HIV who was CMV-seropositive.

The CDR3 loop is CASSPQAGGLAKNIQYF. In DNA form, the CDR3 reads TGTGCCAGCTCACCACAAGCGGGAGGACTAGCCAAAAACATTCAGTACTTC. V is TRBV18 and J is TRBJ2-4; 9 nucleotides match TRBD2. J gave up 0 bases and V 1 base, and 4 bases lay outside the gene matches. This CDR3 spans 17 amino acids. Germline CDR1 KGHSH, CDR2 LQKENI.

This clone showed up just once. This chain connects TRBV2 to TRBJ1-4, with a weak D call TRBD1 (5 bases). The germline CDR1 and CDR2 sequences are SNHLY and FYNNEI. This CDR3 is 13 amino acids long. Trimming removed 3 bases from V and 4 bases from J, with 6 bases in between. The CDR3 DNA follows: TGTGCCAGCAGTGACAGGGTTAATGAAAAACTGTTTTTT. Encoded protein: CASSDRVNEKLFF. Full variable domain (missing parts from reference TRBV2 and TRBJ1-4): EPEVTQTPSHQVTQMGQEVILRCVPISNHLYFYWYRQILGQKVEFLVSFYNNEISEKSEIFDDQFSVERPDGSNFTLKIRSTKLEDSAMYFCASSDRVNEKLFFGSGTQLSVL.

The V call is TRBV5-4, the J call TRBJ2-2; 7 nucleotides agree with TRBD1. Trimming took 6 bases from V and 3 from J; bases not matched to a gene: 11. The CDR3 extends over 16 amino acids. Germline-derived CDR1 and CDR2 are SGHNT and YYREEE (reference sequence). The CDR3: CASTLLRGGDTGELFF. The CDR3 coding sequence is TGTGCCAGCACCCTATTACGAGGGGGCGACACCGGGGAGCTGTTTTTT.

The CDR3 loop reads CASTPTLQETQYF. Here the CDR3 DNA reads TGTGCCAGCACCCCGACCCTCCAAGAGACCCAGTACTTC. V is TRBV18 and J is TRBJ2-5; no clear D gene. The germline CDR1 and CDR2 sequences are KGHSH and LQKENI. This CDR3 is built from 13 residues. Trimming pared 8 bases from V and 1 base from J, leaving 11 bases between.

The chain carries TRBV7-8 and TRBJ2-3, with 9 bases identical to TRBD2. After removal of 5 bases from V and 2 bases from J, the junction contained 20 bases not matched to a gene. This CDR3 has 20 residues. From germline, CDR1 is SGHVS and CDR2 FQNEAQ. Written as DNA, the CDR3 is TGTGCCAGCAGCCTCCCTAAACAGAAGACTAGCGGACTACCCACAGATACGCAGTATTTT. It specifies CASSLPKQKTSGLPTDTQYF.

The chain combines TRBV2 with TRBJ2-2; D perhaps matches TRBD2 (5 bases). Germline CDR1 is SNHLY and CDR2 is FYNNEI. CDR3 length: 15 amino acids. Trimming shortened V by 1 base and J by 7 bases, and 13 bases separated the two germline ends. CDR3 coding DNA: TGTGCCAGCAGTGAAGGGGTAGGGAGCAACGGGGAGCTGTTTTTT. It encodes CASSEGVGSNGELFF.

This clone showed up just once. The chain recombines TRBV7-2 with TRBJ1-2; D perhaps matches TRBD1 (5 bases). Germline CDR1 and CDR2: SGHTA and FQGNSA. The CDR3 is 13 residues long. Trimming took 6 bases from V and 2 from J, leaving 10 bases between them. CDR3 coding DNA: TGTGCCAGCAGTCCGGACAAGAACTATGGCTACACCTTC. This codes for CASSPDKNYGYTF.

V is TRBV6-2 or TRBV6-3 and J is TRBJ2-2; the match to TRBD2 covers 14 bases. V lost 6 bases, J lost 7 bases, and 4 bases stayed unmatched. This CDR3 is 15 amino acids long. Germline V gene data show CDR1 as MNHEY and CDR2 as SVGEGT. CDR3 nucleotide sequence: TGTGCCAGCAGCCGGACTAGCGGGGGGCACGGGGAGCTGTTTTTT. It is translated as CASSRTSGGHGELFF.

This chain uses TRBV7-2 with TRBJ2-7; 9 bases map to TRBD2. CDR1 is SGHTA, CDR2 FQGNSA, per germline. V was pared by 3 bases and J by 2 bases, with 8 bases of the junction left unmatched. The CDR3 is made up of 16 amino acids. CDR3 residues: CASSFDGGGVPYEQYF. In nucleotides, the CDR3 is TGTGCCAGCAGCTTCGATGGCGGGGGGGTTCCCTACGAGCAGTACTTC.

The gene calls are TRBV18 and TRBJ2-5; 8 bases map to TRBD1. The V gene's germline CDR1 is KGHSH and CDR2 LQKENI. There are 14 residues in the CDR3. The V segment lost 8 bases and the J segment 2 bases; nucleotides outside the gene matches: 7. CDR3 DNA: TGTGCCAGCCTCCCCAGGGGGCTGCAAGAGACCCAGTACTTC. It is translated as CASLPRGLQETQYF. Variable domain in full (rest from reference TRBV18 and TRBJ2-5): NAGVMQNPRHLVRRRGQEARLRCSPMKGHSHVYWYRQLPEEGLKFMVYLQKENIIDESGMPKERFSAEFPKEGPSILRIQQVVRGDSAAYFCASLPRGLQETQYFGPGTRLLVL.

The chain recombines TRBV19 with TRBJ2-3; 11 bases fit TRBD2. V shed 4 bases and J 0 bases; nucleotides not matched to a gene: 3. Per the germline V gene, CDR1 is LNHDA and CDR2 is SQIVND (reference sequence). CDR3 length: 16 residues. The CDR3 spells CASSTRLAGSTDTQYF. DNA of the CDR3: TGTGCCAGTAGTACGCGACTAGCGGGGAGCACAGATACGCAGTATTTT.

The CDR3 spells CASSESGGTGNSEQYF. The CDR3 nucleotides read TGTGCCAGCAGTGAATCAGGCGGGACAGGGAATAGCGAGCAGTACTTC. V gene TRBV25-1 combines with J gene TRBJ2-7; TRBD1 matches at 9 bases. CDR1 is MGHDK and CDR2 is SYGVNS in the germline V gene. With V trimmed by 1 base and J by 6 bases, 10 bases remained unmatched. The CDR3 runs to 16 residues.

The chain carries TRBV29-1 and TRBJ2-1; D not certain. CDR1 and CDR2 (germline): SQVTM, ANQGSEA. V was shortened by 1 base and J by 9 bases, with 16 bases between the two germline ends. The CDR3 totals 14 residues. The CDR3 region has the DNA TGCAGCGTTGAAGCCCCGCCGCGAGATGGTGAGCAGTTCTTC. Translating gives CSVEAPPRDGEQFF.

This sequence joins TRBV3-1 (or the pseudogene TRBV3-2) and TRBJ1-3; D is perhaps TRBD1 (5 bases). The CDR3 sequence is 14 residues long. Trimming cost V 2 bases and J 0 bases, with 5 bases left between them. Germline CDR1 is LGHDT and CDR2 is YNNKEL (reference sequence). The DNA for the CDR3 is TGTGCCAGCAGCCAACAGGGCTCTGGAAACACCATATATTTT. This sequence encodes CASSQQGSGNTIYF.

This rearrangement joins TRBV7-6 to TRBJ2-5; 10 bases agree with TRBD1. Germline V lookup: CDR1 SGHVS, CDR2 FNYEAQ. CDR3 length: 21 residues. V shed 5 bases and J 4 bases; nucleotides not matched to a gene: 25. CDR3 region: CASSLQSIDRGQLFRGETQYF. The CDR3 coding sequence is TGTGCCAGCAGCCTCCAATCGATCGACAGGGGGCAATTGTTCAGGGGAGAGACCCAGTACTTC. Full variable domain (rest looked up from reference TRBV7-6 and TRBJ2-5): GAGVSQSPRYKVTKRGQDVALRCDPISGHVSLYWYRQALGQGPEFLTYFNYEAQQDKSGLPNDRFSAERPEGSISTLTIQRTEQRDSAMYRCASSLQSIDRGQLFRGETQYFGPGTRLLVL.

The CDR3 protein is CAWADQARGQPQHF. For the CDR3, the DNA is TGTGCCTGGGCGGACCAAGCTAGAGGCCAGCCCCAGCATTTT. The chain links TRBV30 to TRBJ1-5; D uncertain. The CDR3 has 14 amino acids. The germline gives CDR1 GTSNPN, CDR2 SVGIG (reference sequence). Deletions cut 5 bases from V and 7 bases from J, with 18 bases between.

The J gene is TRBJ2-3, the V gene TRBV5-4; no clear D. Looked up from germline, CDR1 is SGHNT and CDR2 is YYREEE (reference sequence). V shed 0 bases and J shed 8 bases, with 10 bases lying between them. The CDR3 is 13 residues long. CDR3 sequence reads: CASSLVESSTQYF. CDR3 nucleotide sequence: TGTGCCAGCAGCTTGGTGGAGTCTAGTACGCAGTATTTT.

This rearrangement joins TRBV7-6 to TRBJ2-5; 7 bases align to TRBD1. Germline V gene data show CDR1 as SGHVS and CDR2 as FNYEAQ. The CDR3 consists of 15 residues. Trimming at V came to 5 bases and at J to 2 bases, leaving 8 bases not matched to a gene. DNA of the CDR3: TGTGCCAGCAGCCCCATTACAGGGGTTCAAGAGACCCAGTACTTC. As protein: CASSPITGVQETQYF. The variable domain in full, completed from reference TRBV7-6 and TRBJ2-5, reads GAGVSQSPRYKVTKRGQDVALRCDPISGHVSLYWYRQALGQGPEFLTYFNYEAQQDKSGLPNDRFSAERPEGSISTLTIQRTEQRDSAMYRCASSPITGVQETQYFGPGTRLLVL.

V gene TRBV28 combines with J gene TRBJ2-3, with unresolved D. CDR1 and CDR2 (germline): MDHEN, SYDVKM. This CDR3 is 16 amino acids long. V lost 6 bases and J 3 bases, leaving 19 bases between the germline ends. In DNA, the CDR3 is TGTGCCAGCAGCCCTGATGAGACGGAGAGGACAGATACGCAGTATTTT. This sequence encodes CASSPDETERTDTQYF. Combining the CDR3 with reference TRBV28 and TRBJ2-3 gives the whole variable domain DVKVTQSSRYLVKRTGEKVFLECVQDMDHENMFWYRQDPGLGLRLIYFSYDVKMKEKGDIPEGYSVSREKKERFSLILESASTNQTSMYLCASSPDETERTDTQYFGPGTRLTVL.

On this clone itself: The same CDR3 can be traced to other DNA sequences in this sample. The chain joins TRBV11-3 to TRBJ1-3; D is unresolved. Germline assignment: CDR1 SGHNT and CDR2 YENEEA. CDR3 length equals 15 residues. Trimming cost V 4 bases and J 0 bases, with 10 bases left between them. CDR3 residues: CASSSDSRSGNTIYF. As DNA, the CDR3 is TGTGCCAGCAGCTCGGACTCCCGCTCTGGAAACACCATATATTTT.

This chain uses TRBV5-6 with TRBJ1-1; TRBD1 matches at 7 bases. V was pared by 2 bases and J by 11 bases, with 6 bases of the junction left unmatched. Germline V gene data show CDR1 as SGHDT and CDR2 as YYEEEE. The CDR3 runs to 12 residues. The CDR3 here is CASSLDRDSAFF. CDR3 DNA: TGTGCCAGCAGCTTAGACAGGGACTCGGCTTTCTTT.